This entry concerns a single T cell receptor (beta chain). Its antigen is unknown. The study sequenced cultured CD4+ T cell DNA using the Oncomine TCR Beta short-read assay. TCRdb used MiXCR to reprocess the PCR reads, holding one entry per CDR3 protein. Among approximately 15,000 distinct CDR3 sequences listed, over 40% were seen once. The CDR3 loop spans 15 amino acids. Germline CDR1 is SNHLY and CDR2 is FYNNEI. V was clipped by 4 bases and J by 9 bases; unmatched bases: 12. As to treatment: approximately 9-day PBMC culture with coronavirus spike peptide pools or control peptides (ViraFEST assay). The source of the sample is a study of vaccination and CD4 T cells after COVID-19. Study background: A CEFX pool, an HIV-1 Nef pool, or else no peptide went into the control cultures. Study-wide points: When vaccine-specific clones from convalescent patients were examined, 304 of 307 were spike mono-reactive. From a median of about 20 to 38, SARS-CoV-2-reactive clonotypes increased, though not significantly.

Source: CD4+ T cells from blood, cultured in vitro, taken before SARS-CoV-2 vaccination. The source of this sequence is a human donor who received a COVID-19 vaccine. This rearrangement joins TRBV2 to TRBJ2-4; 7 bases match TRBD2. This chain's CDR3 is CASSAHRGDRAIQYF. CDR3 sequence (DNA): TGTGCCAGCAGTGCACACCGGGGGGATCGAGCCATTCAGTACTTC.